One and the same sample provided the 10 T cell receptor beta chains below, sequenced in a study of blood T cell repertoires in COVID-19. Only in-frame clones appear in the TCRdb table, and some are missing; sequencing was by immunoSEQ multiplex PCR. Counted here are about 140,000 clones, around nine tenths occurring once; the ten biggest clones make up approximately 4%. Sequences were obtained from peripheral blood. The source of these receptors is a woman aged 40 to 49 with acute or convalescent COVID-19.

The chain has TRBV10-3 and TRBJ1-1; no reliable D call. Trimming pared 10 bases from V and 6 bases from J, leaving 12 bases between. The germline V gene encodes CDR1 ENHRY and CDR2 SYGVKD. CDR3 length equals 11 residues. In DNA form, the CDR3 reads TGTGCCAGCGGTTGGCGTGCTGAAGCTTTCTTT. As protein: CASGWRAEAFF.

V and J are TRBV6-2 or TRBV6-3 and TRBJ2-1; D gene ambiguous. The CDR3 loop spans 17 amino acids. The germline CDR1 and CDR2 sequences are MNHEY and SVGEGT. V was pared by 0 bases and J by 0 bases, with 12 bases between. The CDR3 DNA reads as TGTGCCAGCAGTTACTCGGTTCTGATGAGCTCCTACAATGAGCAGTTCTTC. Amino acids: CASSYSVLMSSYNEQFF.

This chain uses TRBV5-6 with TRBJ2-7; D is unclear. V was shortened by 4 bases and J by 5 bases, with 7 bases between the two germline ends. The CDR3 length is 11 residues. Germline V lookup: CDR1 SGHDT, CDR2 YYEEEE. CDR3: CASSRDNEQYF. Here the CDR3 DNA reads TGTGCCAGCAGCCGTGACAACGAGCAGTACTTC.

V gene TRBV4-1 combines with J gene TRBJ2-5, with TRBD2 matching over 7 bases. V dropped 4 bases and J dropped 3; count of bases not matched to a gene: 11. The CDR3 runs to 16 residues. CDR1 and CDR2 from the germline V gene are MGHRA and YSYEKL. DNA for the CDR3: TGCGCCAGCAGCCCCCGAGGGGCTAGCGGCAAAGAGACCCAGTACTTC. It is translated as CASSPRGASGKETQYF.

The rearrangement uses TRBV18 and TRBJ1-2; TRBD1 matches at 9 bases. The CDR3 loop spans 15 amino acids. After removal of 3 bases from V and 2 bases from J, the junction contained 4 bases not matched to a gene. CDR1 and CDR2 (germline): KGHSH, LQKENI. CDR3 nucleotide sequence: TGTGCCAGCTCACCTGGGACAGGGCAGAACTATGGCTACACCTTC. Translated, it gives CASSPGTGQNYGYTF.

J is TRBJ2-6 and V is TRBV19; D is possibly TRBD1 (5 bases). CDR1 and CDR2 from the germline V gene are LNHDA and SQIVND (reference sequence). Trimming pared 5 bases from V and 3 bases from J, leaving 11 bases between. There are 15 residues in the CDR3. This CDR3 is CASSPQGVGANVLTF. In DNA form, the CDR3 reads TGTGCCAGTAGTCCCCAGGGCGTTGGGGCCAACGTCCTGACTTTC.

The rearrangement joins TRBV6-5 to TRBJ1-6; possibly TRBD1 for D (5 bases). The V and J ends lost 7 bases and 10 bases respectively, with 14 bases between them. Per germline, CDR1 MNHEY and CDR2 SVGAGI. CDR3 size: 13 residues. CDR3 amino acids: CASTKRGLSPLHF. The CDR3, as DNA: TGTGCCAGCACCAAACGGGGACTCTCACCCCTCCACTTT.

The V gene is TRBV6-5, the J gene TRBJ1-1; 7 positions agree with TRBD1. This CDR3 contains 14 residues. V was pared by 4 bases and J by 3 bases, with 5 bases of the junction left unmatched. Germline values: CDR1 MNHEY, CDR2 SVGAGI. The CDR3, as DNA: TGTGCCAGCAGTTCCTTTACAGGGGACACTGAAGCTTTCTTT. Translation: CASSSFTGDTEAFF.

The CDR3 protein is CASSQSGGTPLHF. CDR3 nucleotides: TGCGCCAGCAGCCAATCAGGGGGTACACCCCTCCACTTT. V usage is TRBV4-3 and J usage is TRBJ1-6; TRBD1 aligns across 7 bases. The CDR3 length is 13 residues. Germline-derived CDR1 and CDR2 are LGHNA and YSLEER. The V gene end was trimmed by 2 bases and the J gene end by 11 bases; junction bases not matched to a gene: 3.

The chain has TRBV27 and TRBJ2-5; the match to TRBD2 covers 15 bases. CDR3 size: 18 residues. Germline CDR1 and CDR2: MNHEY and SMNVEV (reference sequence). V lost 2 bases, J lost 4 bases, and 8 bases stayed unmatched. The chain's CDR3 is CASSLLGLAGGPGETQYF. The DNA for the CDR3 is TGTGCCAGCAGTTTACTCGGACTAGCGGGAGGGCCTGGAGAGACCCAGTACTTC.